Each of the 29 T cell receptor beta chains below was sequenced from the same sample in a study of post-analysis software for immune sequencing data. Overall study results and limits: TRBV segments more frequent in patients than in controls numbered a few and included TRBV5-6, TRBV5-1 and TRBV20-1.

Built from TCR beta cDNA, the libraries had unique molecular identifiers in them. MiXCR, applied by TCRdb to the PCR reads, yields one record per CDR3 protein. The data contain around 770,000 distinct CDR3 sequences, 35% to 55% of them singletons. Which antigens these TCRs recognize remains unknown. The sequencing input was blood. The receptors here all came from a girl aged 5 to 17 with multiple sclerosis.

This chain joins TRBV10-3 and TRBJ2-3; TRBD1 is a possible D gene (7 bases). V was pared by 4 bases and J by 5 bases, with 13 bases between. CDR1 and CDR2 (germline): ENHRY, SYGVKD. The CDR3 sequence is 14 residues long. This CDR3 is CAISATQGGDTQYF. CDR3 nucleotides: TGTGCCATCAGTGCCACCCAGGGGGGAGATACGCAGTATTTT.

The V and J genes are TRBV18 and TRBJ2-6; maybe TRBD1 (6 bases). The CDR3 contains 19 residues. Trimming removed 2 bases from V and 3 bases from J, with 20 bases in between. The germline V gene has CDR1 KGHSH and CDR2 LQKENI. The CDR3 region is CASSPRQRQARRGANVLTF. The CDR3 DNA sequence: TGTGCCAGCTCACCAAGGCAGCGACAGGCCCGTCGTGGGGCCAACGTCCTGACTTTC.

The rearrangement links TRBV5-1 to TRBJ2-3; a possible D gene is TRBD2 (6 bases). This CDR3 spans 14 amino acids. Trimming shortened V by 5 bases and J by 2 bases, and 12 bases separated the two germline ends. CDR1 and CDR2 from the germline V gene are SGHRS and YFSETQ. This CDR3 reads CASRGLYNTDTQYF. CDR3 bases: TGCGCCAGCAGGGGACTTTATAACACAGATACGCAGTATTTT.

Points on this clonotype: No conserved phenylalanine or tryptophan is present at the end of the CDR3, so a read error is the likely explanation. V usage is TRBV7-2 and J usage is TRBJ2-7; TRBD2 agrees at 8 bases. V shed 1 base, J shed 7 bases, and the junction held 9 bases outside the gene matches. The CDR3 loop spans 15 amino acids. From germline, CDR1 is SGHTA and CDR2 FQGNSA. The CDR3 reads CASSLESGGTWEQYS. CDR3 nucleotide sequence: TGTGCCAGCAGCTTAGAGTCGGGAGGGACTTGGGAGCAGTACTCC.

This chain connects TRBV7-8 to TRBJ2-1; either TRBD1 or TRBD2 may fit D (5 bases each). V was clipped by 0 bases and J by 14 bases, with 20 bases between them. This CDR3 comprises 15 residues. In germline, CDR1 is SGHVS, CDR2 FQNEAQ. CDR3 region: CASSLAQDTRRRKFF. The CDR3 DNA reads TGTGCCAGCAGCTTAGCGCAGGACACCCGAAGGAGGAAGTTCTTC.

This chain connects TRBV12-3 or TRBV12-4 to TRBJ1-4; 7 nucleotides agree with TRBD1. The CDR3 is 15 amino acids. V was pared by 6 bases and J by 3 bases, with 7 bases of the junction left unmatched. The CDR3 spells CASSPRDSPNEKLFF. The CDR3 coding sequence is TGTGCCAGCAGCCCTAGGGACAGCCCTAATGAAAAACTGTTTTTT.

CDR3 DNA: TGTGCCAGCACGCGGGTGGGGGGCGGGAGATACACCTACAATGAGCAGTTCTTC. Its protein product is CASTRVGGGRYTYNEQFF. The chain employs TRBV7-8 and TRBJ2-1, with D tentatively TRBD2 (7 bases). There are 18 residues in the CDR3. V was shortened by 7 bases and J by 2 bases, with 24 bases between the two germline ends. Germline CDR1 and CDR2: SGHVS and FQNEAQ.

The chain employs TRBV12-3 or TRBV12-4 and TRBJ2-7; 9 positions match TRBD2. The CDR3 has 14 residues. Trimming cost V 3 bases and J 6 bases; bases outside gene matches: 6. The CDR3: CASSFSSGKGEQYF. The CDR3 bases are TGTGCCAGCAGTTTTTCTAGCGGGAAGGGCGAGCAGTACTTC.

A single count supports this clonotype. The genes are TRBV20-1 and TRBJ2-7; 7 bases match TRBD2. Trimming removed 0 bases from V and 5 bases from J; junction bases left unmatched: 13. Germline V CDR1 and CDR2: DFQATT, SNEGSKA (reference sequence). The CDR3 is 16 amino acids. In nucleotides, the CDR3 is TGCAGTGCTAGAGATCGGCGGGCAGCGGGGACCCACGAGCAGTACTTC. Translated, it gives CSARDRRAAGTHEQYF.

The V gene is TRBV4-3, the J gene TRBJ1-2; D gene uncertain. Per germline, CDR1 LGHNA and CDR2 YSLEER. Trimming cost V 0 bases and J 2 bases, with 7 bases left between them. The CDR3 runs to 14 residues. In DNA form, the CDR3 reads TGCGCCAGCAGCCAAGATATGACCAACTATGGCTACACCTTC. Its translation is CASSQDMTNYGYTF.

The CDR3 DNA reads TGTGCCAGCAGCTTAAGGGGGCTTGCGCGAGGCTACACCTTC. As protein: CASSLRGLARGYTF. The rearrangement links TRBV7-9 to TRBJ1-2; 7 bases fit TRBD1. The V and J ends lost 2 bases and 8 bases, in that order; junction bases with no gene match: 8. The CDR3 length is 14 residues. Germline lookup yields CDR1 SEHNR and CDR2 FQNEAQ (reference sequence).

This chain joins TRBV6-2 or TRBV6-3 and TRBJ2-5; D ambiguous. Trimming shortened V by 2 bases and J by 2 bases, and 18 bases separated the two germline ends. The CDR3 consists of 17 residues. Germline V gene sequence: CDR1 MNHEY, CDR2 SVGEGT. CDR3 residues: CASSYNTNVGMQETQYF. CDR3 DNA sequence: TGTGCCAGCAGTTACAACACCAACGTGGGGATGCAAGAGACCCAGTACTTC.

This clonotype was seen only a few times. This chain connects TRBV20-1 to TRBJ2-1; 12 nucleotides align to TRBD1. This CDR3 has 12 amino acids. J lost 10 bases, V lost 6 bases, and 4 bases had no gene match. Germline V gene lookup returns CDR1 DFQATT and CDR2 SNEGSKA (reference sequence). CDR3 sequence (DNA): TGCAGTGCGGGACAGGGGGCTCGGGAGCAGTTCTTC. It yields the protein CSAGQGAREQFF.

Only a few counts were recorded for this clonotype. This may be a read error, as it is one base from a much larger clone. The chain recombines TRBV29-1 with TRBJ2-7; D tentatively fits TRBD1 or TRBD2 (5 bases each). This CDR3 comprises 13 residues. Trimming took off 6 bases at V and 2 bases at J, with 14 bases between the two ends. Germline V lookup: CDR1 SQVTM, CDR2 ANQGSEA. This chain's CDR3 is CSVRGVAPYEQYF. The CDR3 DNA sequence: TGCAGCGTGAGGGGCGTAGCACCCTACGAGCAGTACTTC.

This clonotype was counted a few times. The chain uses TRBV20-1 and TRBJ1-2; 9 positions agree with TRBD1. Looked up from germline, CDR1 is DFQATT and CDR2 is SNEGSKA (reference sequence). V lost 3 bases to trimming and J lost 3 bases; unmatched junction nucleotides: 2. The CDR3 has 13 residues. The CDR3 nucleotides read TGCAGTGCTAGCCGGACAGGGGACTATGGCTACACCTTC. Its translation is CSASRTGDYGYTF.

This clonotype has only a few counts. This chain uses TRBV28 with TRBJ1-1; D unclear. The CDR3 covers 12 residues. The ends were cut back, 10 bases at V and 1 base at J, with 10 bases in the middle. CDR1 and CDR2 (germline): MDHEN, SYDVKM. For the CDR3, the DNA is TGTGCCACCCTTTTGGCGAACACTGAAGCTTTCTTT. Protein sequence: CATLLANTEAFF.

This chain links TRBV27 with TRBJ1-2; 11 bases fit TRBD1. After removal of 6 bases from V and 4 bases from J, the junction contained 7 bases not matched to a gene. The germline CDR1 and CDR2 sequences are MNHEY and SMNVEV (reference sequence). The CDR3 loop spans 15 amino acids. CDR3 coding DNA: TGTGCCAGCAGCCCCGGACAGGGGGCCCGCTATGGCTACACCTTC. This codes for CASSPGQGARYGYTF.

The rearrangement joins TRBV5-1 to TRBJ2-1; 10 nucleotides align to TRBD2. V dropped 6 bases and J dropped 4; count of bases not matched to a gene: 7. The germline CDR1 and CDR2 sequences are SGHRS and YFSETQ. CDR3 length: 15 residues. In nucleotides, the CDR3 is TGCGCCAGCACCGAGACTAGCGGGCTTTACAATGAGCAGTTCTTC. It translates to CASTETSGLYNEQFF. The whole variable domain, filled in from reference TRBV5-1 and TRBJ2-1, reads KAGVTQTPRYLIKTRGQQVTLSCSPISGHRSVSWYQQTPGQGLQFLFEYFSETQRNKGNFPGRFSGRQFSNSRSEMNVSTLELGDSALYLCASTETSGLYNEQFFGPGTRLTVL.

This clonotype has a handful of counts. The chain recombines TRBV11-1 with TRBJ1-1; D gene uncertain. The length of the CDR3 is 14 residues. The germline CDR1 and CDR2 sequences are SGHAT and FQDESV (reference sequence). V was clipped by 5 bases and J by 1 base, with 11 bases between them. The CDR3 sequence: CASSPPAQNTEAFF. The CDR3, as DNA: TGTGCCAGCAGCCCGCCAGCCCAGAACACTGAAGCTTTCTTT.

The rearrangement joins TRBV7-9 to TRBJ2-1; TRBD1 agrees at 9 bases. The junction had 4 bases not matched to a gene; V was cut back by 5 bases and J by 2 bases. The CDR3 has 15 amino acids. The germline V gene encodes CDR1 SEHNR and CDR2 FQNEAQ (reference sequence). In DNA form, the CDR3 reads TGTGCCAGCAGCCAAAACAGGGGGCCCTACAATGAGCAGTTCTTC. This translates into CASSQNRGPYNEQFF. Based on the CDR3 plus reference TRBV7-9 and TRBJ2-1, the full variable domain is DTGVSQNPRHKITKRGQNVTFRCDPISEHNRLYWYRQTLGQGPEFLTYFQNEAQLEKSRLLSDRFSAERPKGSFSTLEIQRTEQGDSAMYLCASSQNRGPYNEQFFGPGTRLTVL.

This chain uses TRBV27 with TRBJ1-1; no reliable D call. Germline CDR1 is MNHEY and CDR2 is SMNVEV (reference sequence). Trimming took off 7 bases at V and 1 base at J, with 10 bases between the two ends. This CDR3 comprises 13 residues. The CDR3 is CASIGLTNTEAFF. The CDR3 nucleotides are TGTGCCAGCATTGGACTTACGAACACTGAAGCTTTCTTT.

This clonotype turned up a few times. The V gene is TRBV5-1, the J gene TRBJ2-3, with 11 bases that match TRBD2. Germline CDR1 reads SGHRS; CDR2 reads YFSETQ. V was clipped by 4 bases and J by 2 bases; unmatched bases: 3. The length of the CDR3 is 15 residues. The DNA for the CDR3 is TGCGCCAGCAGCACACTAGCGGGAGACACAGATACGCAGTATTTT. Translated: CASSTLAGDTDTQYF.

The chain couples TRBV5-1 to TRBJ2-3; no clear D gene. V was pared by 4 bases and J by 4 bases, with 19 bases between. The CDR3 has 16 residues. CDR1 and CDR2 (germline): SGHRS, YFSETQ. DNA for the CDR3: TGCGCCAGCAGCACTGGTTGGGATTCTGCGGCAGATACGCAGTATTTT. Translation gives CASSTGWDSAADTQYF.

In its sample, this clonotype was seen a few times. The chain couples TRBV10-3 to TRBJ2-1, with TRBD2 as a possible D gene (6 bases). The V end lost 3 bases, the J end lost 7 bases, and 22 bases lay between the germline ends. Per germline, CDR1 ENHRY and CDR2 SYGVKD. This CDR3 has 17 residues. CDR3 bases: TGTGCCATCAGTGACCCCGGCGGGACTGAAAAAAGGAATGAGCAGTTCTTC. It specifies CAISDPGGTEKRNEQFF.

This clonotype was observed a handful of times. The V call is TRBV29-1, the J call TRBJ1-2, with 8 positions matching TRBD1. CDR3 length equals 12 residues. Germline assignment: CDR1 SQVTM and CDR2 ANQGSEA. The trim removed 7 bases at V and 7 bases at J, leaving 8 bases unmatched. CDR3 residues: CSAVQGDRGYTF. The CDR3 nucleotides are TGCAGCGCTGTACAGGGGGATCGTGGCTACACCTTC. The variable domain in full, completed from reference TRBV29-1 and TRBJ1-2, reads SAVISQKPSRDICQRGTSLTIQCQVDSQVTMMFWYRQQPGQSLTLIATANQGSEATYESGFVIDKFPISRPNLTFSTLTVSNMSPEDSSIYLCSAVQGDRGYTFGSGTRLTVV.

J is TRBJ1-2 and V is TRBV7-6; tentatively, D is TRBD1 (5 bases). The germline V and J ends were trimmed by 1 base and 6 bases, with 15 bases remaining between them. CDR1 and CDR2 from the germline V gene are SGHVS and FNYEAQ. The length of the CDR3 is 15 residues. The CDR3 loop reads CASSLGTGTEDGYTF. The CDR3 region has the DNA TGTGCCAGCAGCTTAGGGACCGGGACTGAGGATGGCTACACCTTC.

V gene TRBV18 combines with J gene TRBJ2-1, with 14 bases fitting TRBD2. The CDR3 length is 16 residues. V gave up 4 bases and J gave up 7 bases; unmatched junction bases: 6. Germline CDR1 reads KGHSH; CDR2 reads LQKENI. DNA of the CDR3: TGTGCCAGCTCACTCGGGACTAGCGGGAGTAAGAATGAGCAGTTCTTC. Translating it yields CASSLGTSGSKNEQFF.

The count of this clonotype is one. The gene calls are TRBV20-1 and TRBJ2-1, with 16 nucleotides matching TRBD2. There are 14 residues in the CDR3. J gave up 10 bases and V 5 bases, and 5 bases lay outside the gene matches. Germline CDR1 and CDR2: DFQATT and SNEGSKA (reference sequence). The DNA for the CDR3 is TGCAGTGCTCTAGGGACTAGCGGGAGGGCGGAGCAGTTCTTC. Its protein is CSALGTSGRAEQFF.

This clonotype appeared a few times. The chain combines TRBV7-9 with TRBJ2-5; D possibly matches TRBD1 or TRBD2 (5 bases each). With 2 bases removed from V and 3 bases from J, the gap between germline ends came to 19 bases. CDR1 SEHNR and CDR2 FQNEAQ come from the germline V gene (reference sequence). The CDR3 contains 17 residues. The CDR3 DNA reads TGTGCCAGCAGCTTATTCAGGGTTTTGGACTCCGAAGAGACCCAGTACTTC. Amino acids: CASSLFRVLDSEETQYF. Complete variable domain (other parts from reference TRBV7-9 and TRBJ2-5): DTGVSQNPRHKITKRGQNVTFRCDPISEHNRLYWYRQTLGQGPEFLTYFQNEAQLEKSRLLSDRFSAERPKGSFSTLEIQRTEQGDSAMYLCASSLFRVLDSEETQYFGPGTRLLVL.